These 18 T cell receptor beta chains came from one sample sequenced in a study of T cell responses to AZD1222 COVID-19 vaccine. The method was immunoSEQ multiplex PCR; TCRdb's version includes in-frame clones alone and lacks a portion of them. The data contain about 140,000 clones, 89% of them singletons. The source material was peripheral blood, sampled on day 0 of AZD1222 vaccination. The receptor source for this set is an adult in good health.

The CDR3 loop is CASSSTRVAGNTIYF. The CDR3 nucleotides are TGTGCCAGCAGCTCCACCAGGGTTGCGGGAAACACCATATATTTT. V and J are TRBV5-6 and TRBJ1-3; TRBD1 might be the D (5 bases). V gave up 3 bases and J gave up 4 bases, with 14 bases separating them. This CDR3 region has 15 residues. The germline V gene has CDR1 SGHDT and CDR2 YYEEEE.

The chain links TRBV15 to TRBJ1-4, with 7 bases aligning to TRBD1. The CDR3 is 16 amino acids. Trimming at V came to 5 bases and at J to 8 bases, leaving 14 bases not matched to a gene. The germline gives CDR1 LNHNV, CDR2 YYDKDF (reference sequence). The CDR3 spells CATSADRRGLDEKLFF. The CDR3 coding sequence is TGTGCCACCAGCGCAGATAGGAGGGGGCTTGACGAAAAACTGTTTTTT.

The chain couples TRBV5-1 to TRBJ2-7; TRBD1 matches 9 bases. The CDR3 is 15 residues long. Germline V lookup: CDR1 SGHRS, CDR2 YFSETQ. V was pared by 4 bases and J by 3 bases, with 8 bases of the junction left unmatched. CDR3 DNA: TGCGCCAGCAGCATGACCGGGACAGGGCACTACGAGCAGTACTTC. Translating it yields CASSMTGTGHYEQYF.

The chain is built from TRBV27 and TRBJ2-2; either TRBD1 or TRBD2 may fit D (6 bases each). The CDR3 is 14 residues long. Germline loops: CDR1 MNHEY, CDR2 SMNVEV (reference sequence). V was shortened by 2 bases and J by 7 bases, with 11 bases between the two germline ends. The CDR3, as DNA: TGTGCCAGCAGTTTAAGGGGGGTGGGCGGGGAGCTGTTTTTT. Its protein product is CASSLRGVGGELFF.

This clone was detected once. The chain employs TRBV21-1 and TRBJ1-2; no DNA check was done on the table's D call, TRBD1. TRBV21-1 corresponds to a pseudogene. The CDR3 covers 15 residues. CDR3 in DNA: TGTGCCAGCAGCAAAGCACAGGGGGGACAGGATGGCTACACCTTC. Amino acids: CASSKAQGGQDGYTF.

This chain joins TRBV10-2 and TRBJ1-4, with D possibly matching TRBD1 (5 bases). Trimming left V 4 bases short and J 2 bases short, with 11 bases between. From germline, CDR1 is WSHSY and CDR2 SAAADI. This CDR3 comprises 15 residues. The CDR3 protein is CASSASGTTNEKLFF. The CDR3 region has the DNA TGCGCCAGCAGTGCCTCAGGGACTACTAATGAAAAACTGTTTTTT.

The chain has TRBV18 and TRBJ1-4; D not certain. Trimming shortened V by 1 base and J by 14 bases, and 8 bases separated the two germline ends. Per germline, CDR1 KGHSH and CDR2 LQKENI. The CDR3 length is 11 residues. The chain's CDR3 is CASSPREVLFF. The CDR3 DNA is TGTGCCAGCTCACCACGTGAGGTTCTGTTTTTT. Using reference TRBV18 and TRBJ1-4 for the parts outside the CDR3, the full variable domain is NAGVMQNPRHLVRRRGQEARLRCSPMKGHSHVYWYRQLPEEGLKFMVYLQKENIIDESGMPKERFSAEFPKEGPSILRIQQVVRGDSAAYFCASSPREVLFFGSGTQLSVL.

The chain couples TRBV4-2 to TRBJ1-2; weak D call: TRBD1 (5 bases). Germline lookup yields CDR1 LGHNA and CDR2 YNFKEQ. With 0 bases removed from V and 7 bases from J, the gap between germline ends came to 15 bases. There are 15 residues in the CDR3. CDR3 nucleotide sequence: TGTGCCAGCAGCCAAGATTGGACGAGGGGATCTGGCTACACCTTC. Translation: CASSQDWTRGSGYTF.

CDR3 sequence reads: CASSYGYSTRGNQPQHF. CDR3 sequence (DNA): TGTGCCAGCAGTTACGGCTACAGTACCAGGGGCAATCAGCCCCAGCATTTT. The chain links TRBV6-2 or TRBV6-3 to TRBJ1-5, with D possibly TRBD1 on 5 matching bases. The CDR3 extends over 17 amino acids. CDR1 is MNHEY, CDR2 SVGEGT, per germline. Trimming left V 2 bases short and J 2 bases short, with 16 bases between.

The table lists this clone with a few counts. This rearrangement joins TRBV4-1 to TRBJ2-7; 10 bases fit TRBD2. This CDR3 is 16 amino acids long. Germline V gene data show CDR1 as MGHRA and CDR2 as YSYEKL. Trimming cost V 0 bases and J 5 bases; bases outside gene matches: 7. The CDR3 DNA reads TGCGCCAGCAGCCAAGATCTTTCTAGCGGGAGTGACGAGCAGTACTTC. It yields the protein CASSQDLSSGSDEQYF.

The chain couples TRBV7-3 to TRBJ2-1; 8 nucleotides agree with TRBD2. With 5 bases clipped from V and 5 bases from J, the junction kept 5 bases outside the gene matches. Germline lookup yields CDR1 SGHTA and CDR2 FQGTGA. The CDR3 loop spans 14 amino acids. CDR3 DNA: TGTGCCAGCAGCCCATACGGGGGGGACAATGAGCAGTTCTTC. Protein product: CASSPYGGDNEQFF. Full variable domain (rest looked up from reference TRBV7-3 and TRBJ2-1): GAGVSQTPSNKVTEKGKYVELRCDPISGHTALYWYRQSLGQGPEFLIYFQGTGAADDSGLPNDRFFAVRPEGSVSTLKIQRTERGDSAVYLCASSPYGGDNEQFFGPGTRLTVL.

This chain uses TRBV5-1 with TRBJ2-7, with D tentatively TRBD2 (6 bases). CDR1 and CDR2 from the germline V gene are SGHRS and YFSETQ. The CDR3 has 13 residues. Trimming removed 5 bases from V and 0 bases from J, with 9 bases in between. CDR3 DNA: TGCGCCAGCAGTATGGACTACTCCTACGAGCAGTACTTC. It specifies CASSMDYSYEQYF.

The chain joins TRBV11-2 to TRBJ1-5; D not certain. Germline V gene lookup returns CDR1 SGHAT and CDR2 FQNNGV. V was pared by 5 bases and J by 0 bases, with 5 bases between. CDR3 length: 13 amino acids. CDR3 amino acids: CASSPDSNQPQHF. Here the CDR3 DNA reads TGTGCCAGCAGCCCAGATAGCAATCAGCCCCAGCATTTT.

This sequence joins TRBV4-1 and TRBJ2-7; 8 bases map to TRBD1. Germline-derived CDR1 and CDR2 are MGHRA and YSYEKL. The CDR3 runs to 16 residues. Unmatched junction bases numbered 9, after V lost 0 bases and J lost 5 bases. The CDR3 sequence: CASSQEGAGGINEQYF. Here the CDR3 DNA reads TGCGCCAGCAGCCAAGAGGGGGCAGGGGGCATCAACGAGCAGTACTTC.

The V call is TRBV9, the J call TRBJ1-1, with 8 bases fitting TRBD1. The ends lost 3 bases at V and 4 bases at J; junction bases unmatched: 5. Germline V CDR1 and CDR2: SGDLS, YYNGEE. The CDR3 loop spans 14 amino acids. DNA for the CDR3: TGTGCCAGCAGCGAACAGGGGGGCGGCACTGAAGCTTTCTTT. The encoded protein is CASSEQGGGTEAFF.

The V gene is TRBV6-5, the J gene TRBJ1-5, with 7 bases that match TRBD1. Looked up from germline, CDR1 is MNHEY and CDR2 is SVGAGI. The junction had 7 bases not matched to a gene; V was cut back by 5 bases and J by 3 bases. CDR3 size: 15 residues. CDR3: CASSRTGPLNQPQHF. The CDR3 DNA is TGTGCCAGCAGTCGGACAGGTCCTCTCAATCAGCCCCAGCATTTT.

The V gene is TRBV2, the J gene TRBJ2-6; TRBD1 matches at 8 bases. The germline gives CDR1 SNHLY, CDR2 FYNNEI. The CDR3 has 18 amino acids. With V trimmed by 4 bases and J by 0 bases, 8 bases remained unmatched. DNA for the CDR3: TGTGCCAGCAGTGCCCTCAGGGGGCCTATCTCTGGGGCCAACGTCCTGACTTTC. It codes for CASSALRGPISGANVLTF.

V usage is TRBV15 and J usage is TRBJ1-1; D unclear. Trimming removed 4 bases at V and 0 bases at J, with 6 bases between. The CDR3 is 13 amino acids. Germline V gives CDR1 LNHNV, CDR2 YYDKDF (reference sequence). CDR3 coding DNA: TGTGCCACCAGCATTGGTGTGAACACTGAAGCTTTCTTT. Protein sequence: CATSIGVNTEAFF.